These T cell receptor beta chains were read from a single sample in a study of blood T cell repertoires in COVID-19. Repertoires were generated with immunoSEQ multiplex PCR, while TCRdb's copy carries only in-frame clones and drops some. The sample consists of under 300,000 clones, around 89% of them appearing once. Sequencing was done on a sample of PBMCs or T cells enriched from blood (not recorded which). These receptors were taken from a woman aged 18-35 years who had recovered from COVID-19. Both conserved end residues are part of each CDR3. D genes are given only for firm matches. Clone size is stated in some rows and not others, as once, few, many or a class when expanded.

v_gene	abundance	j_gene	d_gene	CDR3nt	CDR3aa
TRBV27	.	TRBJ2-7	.	TGTGCCAGCAGTCCTATCCCCAGGGTCTACGAGCAGTACTTC	CASSPIPRVYEQYF
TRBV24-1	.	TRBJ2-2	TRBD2	TGTGCCACCAGTGATGCGGGGCGGGAGTACACCGGGGAGCTGTTTTTT	CATSDAGREYTGELFF
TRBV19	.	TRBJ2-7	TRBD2	TGTGCCAGTAGTTCGACTAGCGGGGGCTACGAGCAGTACTTC	CASSSTSGGYEQYF
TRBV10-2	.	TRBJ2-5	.	TGCGCCAGCAGTGGGCTAGCAGCGATACAAGAGACCCAGTACTTC	CASSGLAAIQETQYF
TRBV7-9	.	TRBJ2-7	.	TGTGCCAGCAGCCACAGGGTTTCCTACGAGCAGTACTTC	CASSHRVSYEQYF
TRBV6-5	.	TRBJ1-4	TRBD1	TGTGCCAGCAGTTACACCCGGGACAGGGTTGGCGAAAAACTGTTTTTT	CASSYTRDRVGEKLFF
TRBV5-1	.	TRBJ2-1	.	TGCGCCAGCAGCCACCCCAGGGGGGCGTCCTACAATGAGCAGTTCTTC	CASSHPRGASYNEQFF
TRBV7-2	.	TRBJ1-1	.	TGTGCCAGCAGTCCCCGGGAGGGATTGGAAGCTTTCTTT	CASSPREGLEAFF
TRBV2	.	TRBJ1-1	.	TGTGCCAGCAGTGAGGAGGCGCAGGGGCTTGGCACTGAAGCTTTCTTT	CASSEEAQGLGTEAFF
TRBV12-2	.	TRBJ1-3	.	TGTGCAAGTCGCTTAATGGTCCCGGGACACTCTGGAAACACCATATATTTT	CASRLMVPGHSGNTIYF
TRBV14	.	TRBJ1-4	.	TGTGCCAGCAGCCCTAGCAACAGAGAACTGTTTTTT	CASSPSNRELFF
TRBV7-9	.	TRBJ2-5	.	TGTGCCAGCAGCTTAGCGGTCGGGCAAGAGACCCAGTACTTC	CASSLAVGQETQYF
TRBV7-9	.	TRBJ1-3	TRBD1	TGTGCCAGCAGCCCCTCGACAGGGAGAGGAAACACCATATATTTT	CASSPSTGRGNTIYF
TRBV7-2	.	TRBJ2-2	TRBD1	TGTGCCAGCAGAGGGACAGGGTTGGACACCGGGGAGCTGTTTTTT	CASRGTGLDTGELFF
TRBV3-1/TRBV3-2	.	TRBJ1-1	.	TGTGCCAGCAGCCAAGCGAGGGGGATGAACACTGAAGCTTTCTTT	CASSQARGMNTEAFF
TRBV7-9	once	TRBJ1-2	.	TGTGCCAGCAGCCCCTCGGGGGATGGCTACACCTTC	CASSPSGDGYTF
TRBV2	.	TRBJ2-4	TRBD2	TGTGCCAGCAGCCAGACTAGCGGGGGGGCCAAAAACATTCAGTACTTC	CASSQTSGGAKNIQYF
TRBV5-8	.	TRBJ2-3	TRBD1	TGTGCCAGCACGACAGGGAACACAGATACGCAGTATTTT	CASTTGNTDTQYF
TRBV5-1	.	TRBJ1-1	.	TGCGCCAGCAGCACCGGCGAACCTTACAGGGAAGCTTTCTTT	CASSTGEPYREAFF
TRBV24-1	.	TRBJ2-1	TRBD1	TGTGCCACCAGTGAGATGGGACAGGGATACAATGAGCAGTTCTTC	CATSEMGQGYNEQFF
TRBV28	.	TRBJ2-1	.	TGTGCCAGCACGATAGGGGGCAATGAGCAGTTCTTC	CASTIGGNEQFF
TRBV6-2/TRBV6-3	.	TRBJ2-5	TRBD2	TGTGCCAGCAGTTCCAGCGGGGGGAGGGAGACCCAGTACTTC	CASSSSGGRETQYF
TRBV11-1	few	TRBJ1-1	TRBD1	TGTGCCAGCAGCCGGACAGGGAGGAACACTGAAGCTTTCTTT	CASSRTGRNTEAFF
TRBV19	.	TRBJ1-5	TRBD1	TGTGCCAGTAGTTGGGGACAGGGGGCTGAGCCCCAGCATTTT	CASSWGQGAEPQHF
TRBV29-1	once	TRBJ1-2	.	TGCAGCGTTGTAGGGGCTAACTATGGCTACACCTTC	CSVVGANYGYTF
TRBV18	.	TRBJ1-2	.	TGTGCCAGCTCACCAGTGGGACTAACGCTAAGGGAGTATGGCTACACCTTC	CASSPVGLTLREYGYTF
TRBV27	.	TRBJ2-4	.	TGTGCCAGCAGTTCTGAACTAGCCAAAAACATTCAGTACTTC	CASSSELAKNIQYF
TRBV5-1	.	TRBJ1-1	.	TGCGCCAGCAGCTCCCTGGGCAGCATGAACACTGAAGCTTTCTTT	CASSSLGSMNTEAFF
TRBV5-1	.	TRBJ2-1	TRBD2	TGCGCCAGCAGCCCACGTCCGAGTAGCGGGGGCAATGAGCAGTTCTTC	CASSPRPSSGGNEQFF
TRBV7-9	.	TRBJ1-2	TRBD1	TGTGCCGGGACAGGGACGGTGAACTATGGCTACACCTTC	CAGTGTVNYGYTF
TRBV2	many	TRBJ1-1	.	TGTGCCAGCAGGGAGGGTCGGAACACTGAAGCTTTCTTT	CASREGRNTEAFF
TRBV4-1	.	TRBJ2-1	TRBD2	TGCGCCAGCAGCCAAGTATCCGGGAGGAAGGGTGAGCAGTTCTTC	CASSQVSGRKGEQFF
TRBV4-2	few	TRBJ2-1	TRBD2	TGTGCCAGCAGCCAGGGGGGACTAGCGGGATTTTACAATGAGCAGTTCTTC	CASSQGGLAGFYNEQFF
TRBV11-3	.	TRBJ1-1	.	TGTGCCAGCAGTTCTCACGGACAGAGCACTGAAGCTTTCTTT	CASSSHGQSTEAFF
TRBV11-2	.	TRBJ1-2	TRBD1	TGTGCCAGCAGCCTGGCTTCCTTGGACAGGGCCAACTATGGCTACACCTTC	CASSLASLDRANYGYTF
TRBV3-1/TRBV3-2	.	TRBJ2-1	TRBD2	TGTGCCAGCAGCCAAGATCGGGGCGGGGGGGCTCCCAAGCAGTTCTTC	CASSQDRGGGAPKQFF
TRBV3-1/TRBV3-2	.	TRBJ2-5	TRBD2	TGTGCCAGCAGCCAAGAGGACTTAGCGGGGGGGCCCCAAGAGACCCAGTACTTC	CASSQEDLAGGPQETQYF
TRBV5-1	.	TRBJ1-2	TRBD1	TGCGCCAGCAGCTCAACAGGGGGCGGAAACTATGGCTACACCTTC	CASSSTGGGNYGYTF
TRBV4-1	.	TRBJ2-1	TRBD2	TGCGCCAGCAGCCAAAAAGCGGGGGACTACAATGAGCAGTTCTTC	CASSQKAGDYNEQFF
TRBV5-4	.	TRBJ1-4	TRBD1	TGTGCCAGCAGCCTTATGGAACAGGGGAGTGAAAAACTGTTTTTT	CASSLMEQGSEKLFF